This T cell receptor (beta chain) was profiled in a study of cytomegalovirus exposure and HLA in healthy donors. V lost 5 bases, J lost 2 bases, and 7 bases lay in between. Looked up from germline, CDR1 is KGHSH and CDR2 is LQKENI. The length of the CDR3 is 12 residues. Findings of the study overall: There were 150 to 200 TCR beta chains listed as cytomegalovirus-associated. It was confirmed in vitro that three of the CMV-associated chains were specific for CMV antigens.

The PCR used 60 Vbeta and 13 Jbeta primers. Using immunoSEQ multiplex PCR, the repertoire was profiled, and TCRdb retains in-frame clones only, with some absent. The sample shows around 53,000 clones, and 12% sits with its ten largest clones. In the case of this clone: Its cognate antigen is unknown.

The receptor was derived from a man aged 18 to 29 in good health and CMV-seropositive. The specimen was PBMCs. V and J are TRBV18 and TRBJ2-7; D is undetermined. The CDR3 coding sequence is TGTGCCAGCTCAAGCTCGACCTACGAGCAGTACTTC. Translating it yields CASSSSTYEQYF.